A single sample is the source of the 27 T cell receptor beta chains below, sequenced in a study of a mutant IDH1 vaccine in newly diagnosed glioma. Their antigens are not known. Time point noted: week 5, during vaccination. With topical imiquimod, each dose of the vaccine consisted of 300 ug of mutant IDH1 20-mer peptide. Using immunoSEQ multiplex PCR, the repertoire was profiled, and TCRdb retains in-frame clones only, with some absent. This table has 39,000 or so clones, around 78% appearing once. Sequencing was performed on PBMCs, taken from a glioma patient whose treatment included an IDH1 peptide vaccine. Receptor source: a man aged 35-49 years with glioma.

The chain joins TRBV4-1 to TRBJ2-7; TRBD1 agrees at 9 bases. Germline V gene sequence: CDR1 MGHRA, CDR2 YSYEKL. The V segment lost 2 bases and the J segment 4 bases; nucleotides outside the gene matches: 6. The CDR3 runs to 15 residues. CDR3 nucleotide sequence: TGCGCCAGCAGCCAACCGGGACAGGGTAATTACGAGCAGTACTTC. Amino acids: CASSQPGQGNYEQYF.

This clone has only a few counts. CDR3 loop: CASRPGGGFMRGYTF. The CDR3 DNA reads TGTGCCAGCAGACCCGGGGGCGGATTCATGCGTGGCTACACCTTC. V is TRBV6-5 and J is TRBJ1-2; D perhaps matches TRBD1 (6 bases). This CDR3 comprises 15 residues. Germline values: CDR1 MNHEY, CDR2 SVGAGI. Trimming stripped 6 bases from V and 7 bases from J, with 21 bases between.

J is TRBJ1-5 and V is TRBV2, with D hard to call. The CDR3 has 15 amino acids. The ends were cut back, 1 base at V and 4 bases at J, with 11 bases in the middle. From germline, CDR1 is SNHLY and CDR2 FYNNEI. The CDR3 region is CASSEGPHPNQPQHF. CDR3 in DNA: TGTGCCAGCAGTGAAGGTCCTCACCCTAATCAGCCCCAGCATTTT.

The V gene is TRBV6-1, the J gene TRBJ2-1, with TRBD1 matching 7 bases. CDR1 and CDR2 (germline): MNHNS, SASEGT. V gave up 10 bases and J gave up 6 bases; unmatched junction bases: 9. This CDR3 region has 13 residues. CDR3: CATLRDSLNEQFF. The CDR3 nucleotides read TGTGCCACCCTCCGGGACAGTCTCAATGAGCAGTTCTTC.

The chain employs TRBV7-9 and TRBJ2-7, with 8 positions matching TRBD1. This CDR3 has 14 amino acids. Germline V lookup: CDR1 SEHNR, CDR2 FQNEAQ (reference sequence). V lost 1 base and J lost 1; bases outside the gene matches: 0. In DNA, the CDR3 is TGTGCCAGCAGCTTAGGGACAGGGTCCTACGAGCAGTACTTC. It yields the protein CASSLGTGSYEQYF.

J is TRBJ2-7 and V is TRBV21-1; the tabulated D call, TRBD1, remains unverified against the DNA. TRBV21-1 is a pseudogene. CDR3 length: 18 amino acids. The CDR3 sequence is CASRTRVQGVPSPYEQYF. As DNA, the CDR3 is TGTGCCAGCAGAACCCGGGTCCAGGGCGTCCCCTCCCCATACGAGCAGTACTTC.

V is TRBV5-1 and J is TRBJ2-7; a possible D gene is TRBD1 (6 bases). CDR3 length: 13 residues. Trimming stripped 3 bases from V and 3 bases from J, with 10 bases between. Per the germline V gene, CDR1 is SGHRS and CDR2 is YFSETQ. The DNA of the CDR3 is TGCGCCAGCAGCTACCAGGGGTTCTACGAGCAGTACTTC. It specifies CASSYQGFYEQYF. Full variable domain (rest looked up from reference TRBV5-1 and TRBJ2-7): KAGVTQTPRYLIKTRGQQVTLSCSPISGHRSVSWYQQTPGQGLQFLFEYFSETQRNKGNFPGRFSGRQFSNSRSEMNVSTLELGDSALYLCASSYQGFYEQYFGPGTRLTVT.

This chain links TRBV6-6 with TRBJ1-3; 8 nucleotides agree with TRBD1. Germline V CDR1 and CDR2: MNHNY, SVGAGI (reference sequence). The CDR3 consists of 16 residues. V was pared by 0 bases and J by 4 bases, with 5 bases of the junction left unmatched. The CDR3: CASSYSRQGLGNTIYF. The CDR3 nucleotides are TGTGCCAGCAGTTACTCGAGACAGGGGTTGGGAAACACCATATATTTT.

This chain connects TRBV29-1 to TRBJ1-2, with TRBD1 matching 9 bases. Losses at the gene ends were 6 bases for V and 4 bases for J; bases not matched to a gene: 6. In germline, CDR1 is SQVTM, CDR2 ANQGSEA. The length of the CDR3 is 13 residues. CDR3 residues: CSVPPDRGYGYTF. CDR3 nucleotides: TGCAGCGTCCCCCCGGACAGGGGCTATGGCTACACCTTC.

Details on this clone: At one end, the junction sequence differs from germline, possibly due to a read error. The V and J genes are TRBV7-7 and TRBJ2-3, with TRBD2 matching over 11 bases. CDR1 SSHAT and CDR2 FNYEAQ come from the germline V gene (reference sequence). The CDR3 extends over 17 amino acids. CDR3: CASTLLAGGKNTDTQYF. The CDR3 DNA reads as TGTGCTAGCACTCTTTTAGCGGGGGGGAAGAACACAGATACGCAGTATTTT.

The genes are TRBV19 and TRBJ2-1; D is perhaps TRBD2 (6 bases). The CDR3 sequence is 14 residues long. V lost 5 bases and J lost 6, with 14 bases in between. CDR1 is LNHDA, CDR2 SQIVND, per germline (reference sequence). CDR3 in amino acids: CASSFSAGTNEQFF. DNA of the CDR3: TGTGCCAGTAGTTTCTCGGCGGGGACCAATGAGCAGTTCTTC.

The chain uses TRBV29-1 and TRBJ2-5; D is unclear. Germline loops: CDR1 SQVTM, CDR2 ANQGSEA. The CDR3 is 12 residues long. V lost 6 bases, J lost 0 bases, and 8 bases lay in between. The CDR3 DNA follows: TGCAGCGTACAACACTACCAAGAGACCCAGTACTTC. Its protein product is CSVQHYQETQYF.

This chain uses TRBV25-1 with TRBJ2-1; D is unresolved. CDR1 and CDR2 from the germline V gene are MGHDK and SYGVNS. V dropped 3 bases and J dropped 3 bases, with 12 bases sitting between them. The CDR3 covers 15 residues. The CDR3 protein is CASSESNGYYNEQFF. The DNA for the CDR3 is TGTGCCAGCAGTGAGTCCAACGGCTACTACAATGAGCAGTTCTTC. The whole variable domain, remainder taken from reference TRBV25-1 and TRBJ2-1, is EADIYQTPRYLVIGTGKKITLECSQTMGHDKMYWYQQDPGMELHLIHYSYGVNSTEKGDLSSESTVSRIRTEHFPLTLESARPSHTSQYLCASSESNGYYNEQFFGPGTRLTVL.

The genes are TRBV10-1 and TRBJ1-6; TRBD1 is a possible D gene (5 bases). V was cut by 4 bases and J by 9 bases, with 10 bases left in between. This CDR3 has 13 amino acids. Germline-derived CDR1 and CDR2 are WNHNN and SYGVQD (reference sequence). CDR3 amino acids: CASSVNQGSPLHF. CDR3 sequence (DNA): TGCGCCAGCAGTGTGAACCAGGGTTCACCCCTCCACTTT.

The chain recombines TRBV28 with TRBJ1-2; 8 bases are a match to TRBD1. The CDR3 has 15 amino acids. V lost 5 bases, J lost 7 bases, and 12 bases stayed unmatched. Germline V lookup: CDR1 MDHEN, CDR2 SYDVKM. In DNA, the CDR3 is TGTGCCAGCAGTCCCTCCTCGACAGGGGCACGTGGCTACACCTTC. Translated: CASSPSSTGARGYTF.

The chain has TRBV7-9 and TRBJ1-1; weak D call: TRBD1 (6 bases). The CDR3 has 15 amino acids. The germline CDR1 and CDR2 sequences are SEHNR and FQNEAQ (reference sequence). V lost 2 bases and J lost 0, with 10 bases in between. The CDR3 spells CASSLLQGMNTEAFF. The CDR3 nucleotides read TGTGCCAGCAGCTTACTCCAGGGGATGAACACTGAAGCTTTCTTT. Filled out from reference TRBV7-9 and TRBJ1-1, the complete variable domain reads DTGVSQNPRHKITKRGQNVTFRCDPISEHNRLYWYRQTLGQGPEFLTYFQNEAQLEKSRLLSDRFSAERPKGSFSTLEIQRTEQGDSAMYLCASSLLQGMNTEAFFGQGTRLTVV.

The chain links TRBV5-1 to TRBJ2-7; TRBD2 might be the D (5 bases). This CDR3 has 13 amino acids. The V gene lost 8 bases and the J gene lost 5 bases, with 17 bases spanning the gap. From germline, CDR1 is SGHRS and CDR2 YFSETQ. The CDR3 region has the DNA TGCGCCAGTTCCCCCGAGGGAAACGACGAGCAGTACTTC. Protein product: CASSPEGNDEQYF.

This chain connects TRBV6-1 to TRBJ1-2; D is perhaps TRBD1 (6 bases). V was pared by 7 bases and J by 1 base, with 10 bases between. CDR3 length: 13 residues. CDR1 and CDR2 from the germline V gene are MNHNS and SASEGT. CDR3 sequence (DNA): TGTGCCAGCACCCAACAGGGTAACTATGGCTACACCTTC. Residues: CASTQQGNYGYTF.

The J gene is TRBJ2-1, the V gene TRBV11-1; 8 bases are shared with TRBD1. In germline, CDR1 is SGHAT, CDR2 FQDESV (reference sequence). The CDR3 consists of 15 residues. V trimming: 6 bases; J trimming: 0 bases; junction bases outside the gene matches: 4. The CDR3 coding sequence is TGTGCCAGCAGTTCCGACAGGGGCTCCTACAATGAGCAGTTCTTC. Translating gives CASSSDRGSYNEQFF.

The chain links TRBV2 to TRBJ1-2; TRBD1 agrees at 9 bases. Germline CDR1 is SNHLY and CDR2 is FYNNEI. This CDR3 is built from 13 residues. Unmatched junction bases numbered 4, after V lost 4 bases and J lost 7 bases. The CDR3 DNA sequence: TGTGCCAGCAGTGTACAGGGGGCCGGTGGCTACACCTTC. Amino acids: CASSVQGAGGYTF. Supplemented by reference TRBV2 and TRBJ1-2, the full variable domain reads EPEVTQTPSHQVTQMGQEVILRCVPISNHLYFYWYRQILGQKVEFLVSFYNNEISEKSEIFDDQFSVERPDGSNFTLKIRSTKLEDSAMYFCASSVQGAGGYTFGSGTRLTVV.

The chain couples TRBV30 to TRBJ1-4; 8 bases fit TRBD1. Germline CDR1 GTSNPN, CDR2 SVGIG (reference sequence). The CDR3 runs 15 residues. V was clipped by 3 bases and J by 4 bases; unmatched bases: 7. The CDR3 DNA reads TGTGCCTGGAGCTCACAGGGGGGGATTAATGAAAAACTGTTTTTT. This encodes CAWSSQGGINEKLFF.

This sequence joins TRBV29-1 and TRBJ2-1; D not certain. This CDR3 has 13 amino acids. Germline-derived CDR1 and CDR2 are SQVTM and ANQGSEA. The germline V and J ends were trimmed by 6 bases and 4 bases, with 13 bases remaining between them. CDR3 sequence reads: CSVTGTSYNEQFF. The CDR3 DNA is TGCAGCGTGACGGGTACCAGTTACAATGAGCAGTTCTTC.

V gene TRBV4-2 combines with J gene TRBJ2-5; 8 nucleotides line up with TRBD2. Per germline, CDR1 LGHNA and CDR2 YNFKEQ. J gave up 4 bases and V 1 base, and 8 bases lay outside the gene matches. CDR3 length: 16 residues. The CDR3 DNA is TGTGCCAGCAGCCAAGTCGCGGCGGGGGGAGGAGAGACCCAGTACTTC. It specifies CASSQVAAGGGETQYF.

About this clone: Within the sample, other DNA sequences also encode this same CDR3. V gene TRBV7-9 combines with J gene TRBJ1-3, with 7 bases aligning to TRBD1. Germline V gene sequence: CDR1 SEHNR, CDR2 FQNEAQ (reference sequence). The CDR3 extends over 14 amino acids. The V gene end was trimmed by 6 bases and the J gene end by 0 bases; junction bases not matched to a gene: 2. CDR3 loop: CASSRTGSGNTIYF. CDR3 DNA: TGTGCCAGCAGTCGGACAGGCTCTGGAAACACCATATATTTT.

This clone was observed a few times. The DNA for the CDR3 is TGTGCCAGTAGTAGTTACAGGGAAATCGGGCAGCCCCAGCATTTT. Its protein is CASSSYREIGQPQHF. The V and J genes are TRBV19 and TRBJ1-5, with D tentatively TRBD1 (6 bases). This CDR3 region has 15 residues. Germline lookup yields CDR1 LNHDA and CDR2 SQIVND (reference sequence). Between the trimmed V and J ends, which lost 4 bases and 7 bases, there was a span of 17 bases.

The chain recombines TRBV7-9 with TRBJ1-2, with TRBD1 as a possible D gene (6 bases). CDR3 length equals 15 residues. V lost 1 base and J lost 3, with 12 bases in between. The germline V gene has CDR1 SEHNR and CDR2 FQNEAQ (reference sequence). CDR3 sequence (DNA): TGTGCCAGCAGCTTAGGTGACAGGCGCCACTATGGCTACACCTTC. Residues: CASSLGDRRHYGYTF.

The J gene is TRBJ1-2, the V gene TRBV20-1; D ambiguous. V dropped 3 bases and J dropped 4 bases, with 6 bases sitting between them. The CDR3 is made up of 11 amino acids. Germline V gene sequence: CDR1 DFQATT, CDR2 SNEGSKA (reference sequence). The CDR3 is CSASNVYGYTF. CDR3 DNA: TGCAGTGCTAGTAACGTCTATGGCTACACCTTC.